A selection of T cell receptor beta chains follows, all from one sample in a study of blood T cell repertoires in COVID-19. Data came from immunoSEQ multiplex PCR; TCRdb stores just in-frame clones and leaves some out. The data show roughly 120,000 clones, approximately 87% seen once. The source material was peripheral blood. The receptors stem from a woman aged 65 to 85 with acute or convalescent COVID-19. Each CDR3 is given with its conserved first and last residue. Fields, in order: J gene, V gene, clone size, D gene, CDR3 protein, CDR3 DNA. A D gene is named only where the DNA matches it firmly. Clone sizes are given selectively: once, few, many, or a class where the clone is expanded.

j_gene: TRBJ2-2
v_gene: TRBV6-4
abundance: .
d_gene: .
CDR3aa: CASSVLSGGSKGELFF
CDR3nt: TGTGCCAGCAGTGTCTTAAGCGGCGGATCCAAAGGGGAGCTGTTTTTT

j_gene: TRBJ1-3
v_gene: TRBV12-3/TRBV12-4
abundance: .
d_gene: TRBD1
CDR3aa: CASRQGARNTIYF
CDR3nt: TGTGCCAGCAGACAGGGGGCACGAAACACCATATATTTT

j_gene: TRBJ2-1
v_gene: TRBV5-4
abundance: once
d_gene: .
CDR3aa: CASSPGAGDTQNEQFF
CDR3nt: TGTGCCAGCAGTCCGGGGGCGGGAGACACACAAAATGAGCAGTTCTTC

j_gene: TRBJ1-5
v_gene: TRBV19
abundance: .
d_gene: .
CDR3aa: CASTSGNQPQHF
CDR3nt: TGTGCCAGTACTTCAGGGAATCAGCCCCAGCATTTT

j_gene: TRBJ2-5
v_gene: TRBV28
abundance: .
d_gene: TRBD1
CDR3aa: CASGTGLETQYF
CDR3nt: TGTGCCAGCGGGACAGGGTTGGAGACCCAGTACTTC

j_gene: TRBJ2-1
v_gene: TRBV2
abundance: .
d_gene: TRBD2
CDR3aa: CASGLGGGNNEQFF
CDR3nt: TGTGCCAGCGGTCTCGGGGGGGGTAACAATGAGCAGTTCTTC

j_gene: TRBJ1-6
v_gene: TRBV5-4
abundance: few
d_gene: .
CDR3aa: CASGGDYNSPLHF
CDR3nt: TGTGCCTCGGGGGGGGATTATAATTCACCCCTCCACTTT

j_gene: TRBJ2-2
v_gene: TRBV18
abundance: .
d_gene: TRBD1
CDR3aa: CASSTGTGNTGELFF
CDR3nt: TGTGCCAGCTCAACGGGGACAGGGAACACCGGGGAGCTGTTTTTT

j_gene: TRBJ1-2
v_gene: TRBV28
abundance: few
d_gene: TRBD1
CDR3aa: CASRRTGSLYGYTF
CDR3nt: TGTGCCAGCAGGCGGACAGGAAGCCTCTATGGCTACACCTTC

j_gene: TRBJ2-7
v_gene: TRBV28
abundance: .
d_gene: .
CDR3aa: CASMTRRGADYEQYF
CDR3nt: TGTGCCAGCATGACCCGTCGCGGGGCGGACTACGAGCAGTACTTC

j_gene: TRBJ2-1
v_gene: TRBV6-5
abundance: .
d_gene: TRBD2
CDR3aa: CATSSSGGWVEQFF
CDR3nt: TGTGCCACCTCGTCTAGCGGGGGGTGGGTTGAGCAGTTCTTC

j_gene: TRBJ1-2
v_gene: TRBV30
abundance: .
d_gene: .
CDR3aa: CAWSEYSHGYTF
CDR3nt: TGTGCCTGGAGTGAATACAGTCATGGCTACACCTTC

j_gene: TRBJ2-3
v_gene: TRBV5-6
abundance: .
d_gene: TRBD1
CDR3aa: CASSSSRDRGARTQYF
CDR3nt: TGTGCCAGCAGCTCATCCCGGGACAGGGGCGCTCGAACGCAGTATTTT